Following are 22 T cell receptor beta chains from one sample sequenced in a study of blood T cells in healthy people across ages. A sample-barcoded 5' primer and a J-beta primer mix were used in a second PCR of roughly 6 to 12 cycles. TCRdb re-called the 5' RACE reads with MiXCR, one entry per CDR3 protein. The sample carries hundreds of thousands of distinct CDR3 sequences, 45% to 65% recorded once. Sequences were obtained from blood. The receptors originated from a man in his 60s in good health.

The chain employs TRBV6-5 and TRBJ1-1; TRBD1 matches 7 bases. V was clipped by 6 bases and J by 3 bases; unmatched bases: 16. CDR1 and CDR2 (germline): MNHEY, SVGAGI. The CDR3 sequence is 17 residues long. CDR3 sequence: CASSDSAVTGRDTEAFF. The CDR3 region has the DNA TGTGCCAGCAGCGACTCCGCCGTGACAGGGAGAGACACTGAAGCTTTCTTT.

This clonotype has a handful of counts. This rearrangement joins TRBV9 to TRBJ2-3; 10 bases fit TRBD2. In germline, CDR1 is SGDLS, CDR2 YYNGEE. V dropped 0 bases and J dropped 2; count of bases not matched to a gene: 6. CDR3 length equals 17 residues. CDR3 in amino acids: CASSVGASGGLTDTQYF. The DNA for the CDR3 is TGTGCCAGCAGCGTAGGGGCTAGCGGGGGACTCACAGATACGCAGTATTTT.

The CDR3 nucleotides are TGTGCCAGCAGCGAGGCCCAGGTCCCAGAGCCCCAGCATTTT. Protein product: CASSEAQVPEPQHF. The chain has TRBV5-5 and TRBJ1-5, with D hard to call. Trimming removed 4 bases from V and 8 bases from J, with 16 bases in between. Germline V gives CDR1 SGHKS, CDR2 YYEKEE (reference sequence). This CDR3 region has 14 residues.

The gene calls are TRBV20-1 and TRBJ2-7; D uncertain. Per the germline V gene, CDR1 is DFQATT and CDR2 is SNEGSKA (reference sequence). Deletions cut 1 base from V and 0 bases from J, with 10 bases between. This CDR3 is 14 amino acids long. CDR3 sequence reads: CSARGWPDSYEQYF. The CDR3 DNA sequence: TGCAGTGCTAGAGGTTGGCCAGACTCCTACGAGCAGTACTTC.

The CDR3 here is CASSLGGTGDYEQYF. CDR3 coding DNA: TGTGCCAGCAGTTTAGGCGGGACAGGGGACTACGAGCAGTACTTC. The chain recombines TRBV28 with TRBJ2-7; 10 positions match TRBD1. The V segment lost 2 bases and the J segment 3 bases; nucleotides outside the gene matches: 4. The CDR3 extends over 15 amino acids. The V gene's germline CDR1 is MDHEN and CDR2 SYDVKM.

In the case of this clonotype: One end of the junction is discordant with germline, which a read error may explain. The chain combines TRBV5-1 with TRBJ2-3; D is undetermined. This CDR3 comprises 12 residues. Germline assignment: CDR1 SGHRS and CDR2 YFSETQ. CDR3 sequence: CASRSPTDTQYF. The CDR3 DNA sequence: TGCGCCAGCAGGTCCCCCACAGATACACAGTATTTT. The entire variable domain, with the rest obtained from reference TRBV5-1 and TRBJ2-3, is as follows: KAGVTQTPRYLIKTRGQQVTLSCSPISGHRSVSWYQQTPGQGLQFLFEYFSETQRNKGNFPGRFSGRQFSNSRSEMNVSTLELGDSALYLCASRSPTDTQYFGPGTRLTVL.

The rearrangement joins TRBV27 to TRBJ1-2; D is perhaps TRBD1 (5 bases). The germline V gene has CDR1 MNHEY and CDR2 SMNVEV (reference sequence). The CDR3 runs 14 residues. Between the trimmed V and J ends, which lost 4 bases and 3 bases, there was a span of 12 bases. The CDR3 spells CASSSRGGDYGYTF. DNA for the CDR3: TGTGCCAGCAGTTCCCGTGGGGGTGACTATGGCTACACCTTC.

In its sample, this clonotype was seen a few times. The V gene is TRBV3-1, the J gene TRBJ2-1; 9 nucleotides line up with TRBD1. Per germline, CDR1 LGHDT and CDR2 YNNKEL (reference sequence). V shed 6 bases and J 4 bases; nucleotides not matched to a gene: 19. The CDR3 length is 19 residues. CDR3 amino acids: CASSLPRDRVSSSYNEQFF. CDR3 bases: TGTGCCAGCAGTTTACCCCGGGACAGGGTGAGTTCATCGTACAATGAGCAGTTCTTC.

The chain couples TRBV27 to TRBJ1-4; maybe TRBD1 (6 bases). CDR1 is MNHEY and CDR2 is SMNVEV in the germline V gene (reference sequence). V was shortened by 5 bases and J by 0 bases, with 22 bases between the two germline ends. CDR3 length: 19 amino acids. CDR3 bases: TGTGCCAGCAGTCTCTCCCTTGTGGGGGGCGGAGCAACTAATGAAAAACTGTTTTTT. Protein product: CASSLSLVGGGATNEKLFF.

Ten or more counts support this clonotype. The V call is TRBV20-1, the J call TRBJ1-1; D is uncertain. This CDR3 is 13 amino acids long. In germline, CDR1 is DFQATT, CDR2 SNEGSKA (reference sequence). V lost 4 bases to trimming and J lost 1 base, with 10 bases between them. The CDR3 DNA reads as TGCAGTGCTAACAAGGGAGGGAACACTGAAGCTTTCTTT. Its translation is CSANKGGNTEAFF.

This clonotype was seen only once. This chain uses TRBV6-2 or TRBV6-3 with TRBJ2-7; TRBD2 matches at 10 bases. The tail of the sequence fits TRBJ2-5 better, so the J call may be wrong. This CDR3 spans 15 amino acids. Germline loops: CDR1 MNHEY, CDR2 SVGEGT. The CDR3 DNA reads as TGTGCCAGCAGTTGGAGCGGGGGGGTGGGAGAGACCCAGTACTTC. Protein: CASSWSGGVGETQYF.

The chain joins TRBV5-1 to TRBJ2-1, with 7 bases matching TRBD2. This CDR3 region has 20 residues. Unmatched junction bases numbered 23, after V lost 1 base and J lost 7 bases. Germline lookup yields CDR1 SGHRS and CDR2 YFSETQ. DNA for the CDR3: TGCGCCAGCAGCTTGTTTGGGAGCCCTAGCGGTAGAGGGACGCAGAATGAGCAGTTCTTC. Protein sequence: CASSLFGSPSGRGTQNEQFF.

The chain uses TRBV20-1 and TRBJ1-5; D possibly corresponds to TRBD1 (6 bases). V was pared by 3 bases and J by 3 bases, with 9 bases between. This CDR3 spans 13 amino acids. CDR1 is DFQATT and CDR2 is SNEGSKA in the germline V gene (reference sequence). CDR3 bases: TGCAGTGCTAGGGGGGGCTACAATCAGCCCCAGCATTTT. It specifies CSARGGYNQPQHF.

The J gene is TRBJ1-1, the V gene TRBV3-1, with a tentative D call TRBD1 (5 bases). Trimming stripped 4 bases from V and 5 bases from J, with 20 bases between. The CDR3 is 16 residues long. Looked up from germline, CDR1 is LGHDT and CDR2 is YNNKEL (reference sequence). The CDR3 sequence: CASSPSIWGGNTEAFF. The CDR3 nucleotides are TGTGCCAGCAGCCCTTCAATATGGGGCGGGAATACTGAAGCTTTCTTT.

The chain links TRBV7-9 to TRBJ2-4; perhaps TRBD2 as D (5 bases). Trimming removed 7 bases from V and 0 bases from J, with 13 bases in between. The germline V gene encodes CDR1 SEHNR and CDR2 FQNEAQ (reference sequence). This CDR3 contains 15 residues. Here the CDR3 DNA reads TGTGCCAGCACTTCGGGGTTTCTAGCCAAAAACATTCAGTACTTC. It yields the protein CASTSGFLAKNIQYF.

This clonotype was seen a single time. The V call is TRBV6-5, the J call TRBJ2-1; 10 positions agree with TRBD2. V gave up 5 bases and J gave up 5 bases; unmatched junction bases: 9. Germline CDR1 MNHEY, CDR2 SVGAGI. The CDR3 length is 16 residues. The CDR3 spells CASSTSRLAGHNEQFF. For the CDR3, the DNA is TGTGCCAGCAGTACTTCACGACTAGCGGGCCACAATGAGCAGTTCTTC.

The chain links TRBV2 to TRBJ1-6; weak D call: TRBD1 (5 bases). The V gene's germline CDR1 is SNHLY and CDR2 FYNNEI. V was pared by 6 bases and J by 3 bases, with 6 bases between. The CDR3 extends over 13 amino acids. As DNA, the CDR3 is TGTGCCAGCAGAGGGGACTATAATTCACCCCTCCACTTT. It translates to CASRGDYNSPLHF.

This chain connects TRBV25-1 to TRBJ2-5; D remains unclear. Germline V gene sequence: CDR1 MGHDK, CDR2 SYGVNS. V was clipped by 5 bases and J by 0 bases, with 10 bases between them. This CDR3 contains 14 residues. CDR3: CASSNTRYQETQYF. The CDR3 DNA is TGTGCCAGCAGTAACACGCGGTACCAAGAGACCCAGTACTTC. The whole variable domain, remainder taken from reference TRBV25-1 and TRBJ2-5, is EADIYQTPRYLVIGTGKKITLECSQTMGHDKMYWYQQDPGMELHLIHYSYGVNSTEKGDLSSESTVSRIRTEHFPLTLESARPSHTSQYLCASSNTRYQETQYFGPGTRLLVL.

This clonotype has ten or more counts. The chain uses TRBV5-5 and TRBJ2-6; D might be TRBD1 (5 bases). V lost 1 base to trimming and J lost 2 bases, with 13 bases between them. CDR1 and CDR2 (germline): SGHKS, YYEKEE (reference sequence). This CDR3 comprises 17 residues. CDR3 coding DNA: TGTGCCAGCAGCTTGTTGGCAGGGCAGGCTGGGGCCAACGTCCTGACTTTC. It yields the protein CASSLLAGQAGANVLTF.

This clonotype was picked up a small number of times. The chain is built from TRBV3-1 and TRBJ1-4; D perhaps matches TRBD1 (5 bases). V was cut by 3 bases and J by 4 bases, with 15 bases left in between. CDR3 length equals 16 residues. From germline, CDR1 is LGHDT and CDR2 YNNKEL (reference sequence). CDR3 nucleotide sequence: TGTGCCAGCAGCCAGCCGCCGGGAAGGGGTAATGAAAAACTGTTTTTT. Protein sequence: CASSQPPGRGNEKLFF.

Only a few counts were recorded for this clonotype. V gene TRBV12-3 or TRBV12-4 combines with J gene TRBJ1-6, with D unclear. The CDR3 runs to 14 residues. V was trimmed by 5 bases and J by 10 bases, leaving 15 bases between them. CDR3 nucleotide sequence: TGTGCCAGCAGTAAGGACCGGACGGGATCACCCCTCCACTTT. This codes for CASSKDRTGSPLHF.

The chain is built from TRBV6-5 and TRBJ2-3; D unresolved. V lost 7 bases, J lost 6 bases, and 11 bases lay in between. Germline lookup yields CDR1 MNHEY and CDR2 SVGAGI. This CDR3 has 12 residues. The DNA for the CDR3 is TGTGCCAGCACCTCTGCTTCGGATACGCAGTATTTT. Amino acids: CASTSASDTQYF.